This T cell receptor (beta chain) was identified in a study of blood T cell repertoires in COVID-19. Across the whole study: Donors in the United States, Italy and Spain gave samples during acute or convalescent COVID-19. From T cells, B-cell-depleted T cells, or PBMCs came the material, which was cDNA or gDNA.

CDR3 size: 15 residues. CDR1 and CDR2 from the germline V gene are SGHTA and FQGNSA. V shed 5 bases and J 3 bases; nucleotides not matched to a gene: 8. Assay used: immunoSEQ multiplex PCR; TCRdb lists only in-frame clones, some missing. The sample yields about 260,000 clones, around 86% seen once. This sequence was found in a man in his forties who had recovered from COVID-19. V and J are TRBV7-2 and TRBJ2-7, with 9 nucleotides matching TRBD1. Sequencing used peripheral blood. The CDR3 DNA reads as TGTGCCAGCAGCCCCACCGGGACAGGGATCTACGAGCAGTACTTC. Translated: CASSPTGTGIYEQYF.